Reported below is one TCR beta chain. The PCR used 60 Vbeta and 13 Jbeta primers. This table comes from immunoSEQ multiplex PCR, and its TCRdb copy is limited to in-frame clones, with some not included. The profile shows around 130,000 clones, around 72% of them singletons. The V gene's germline CDR1 is SGHVS and CDR2 FQNEAQ. CDR3 length: 14 residues. J gave up 5 bases and V 5 bases, and 7 bases lay outside the gene matches. This entry comes from a study of cytomegalovirus exposure and HLA in healthy donors. The sequencing sample was made of PBMCs. This chain uses TRBV7-8 with TRBJ1-1; 8 bases fit TRBD1. The TCR sequence derives from a human donor in good health. The CDR3 DNA is TGTGCCAGCAGCGGACAGGGTTTCCGAACTGAAGCTTTCTTT. It translates to CASSGQGFRTEAFF.